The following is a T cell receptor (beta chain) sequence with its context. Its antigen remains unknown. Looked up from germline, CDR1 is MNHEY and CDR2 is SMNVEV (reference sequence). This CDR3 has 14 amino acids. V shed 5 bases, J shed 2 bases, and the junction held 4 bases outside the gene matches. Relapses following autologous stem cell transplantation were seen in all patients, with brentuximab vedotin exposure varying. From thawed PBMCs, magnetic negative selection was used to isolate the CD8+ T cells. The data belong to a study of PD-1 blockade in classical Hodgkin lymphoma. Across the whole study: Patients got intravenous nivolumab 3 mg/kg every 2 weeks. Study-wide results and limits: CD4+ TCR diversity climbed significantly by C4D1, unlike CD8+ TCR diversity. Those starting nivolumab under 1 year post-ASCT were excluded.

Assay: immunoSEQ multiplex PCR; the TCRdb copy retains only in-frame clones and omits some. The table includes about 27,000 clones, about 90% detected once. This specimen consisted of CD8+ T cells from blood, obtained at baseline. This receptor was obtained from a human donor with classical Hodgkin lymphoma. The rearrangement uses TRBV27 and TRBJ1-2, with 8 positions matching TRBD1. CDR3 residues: CASSLQGANYGYTF. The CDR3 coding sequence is TGTGCCAGCAGTCTCCAGGGGGCGAACTATGGCTACACCTTC.